This T cell receptor (beta chain) was identified during a study of T cell responses to AZD1222 COVID-19 vaccine. Overall study results and limits: Donors were mostly white British, more females; clonal diversity possibly underestimated. Repertoire sampling was restricted to post-peak T cell response timepoints.

Trimming took 5 bases from V and 10 from J, leaving 15 bases between them. Germline loops: CDR1 MNHEY, CDR2 SVGEGT. CDR3 length equals 14 residues. Of note for this clone: Its cognate antigen is unknown.

Sequencing used immunoSEQ multiplex PCR; TCRdb keeps in-frame clones, though not all of them. The sample yields 70,000 to 95,000 clones, 85% to 90% seen once. J is TRBJ1-6 and V is TRBV6-2 or TRBV6-3; D is possibly TRBD1 (5 bases). Sequenced material: peripheral blood, taken 28 days after the second AZD1222 dose. The receptor's source is an adult who received the AZD1222 COVID-19 vaccine. CDR3 in amino acids: CASSPQGGNSPLHF. CDR3 nucleotide sequence: TGTGCCAGCAGTCCCCAGGGAGGCAACTCACCCCTCCACTTT.